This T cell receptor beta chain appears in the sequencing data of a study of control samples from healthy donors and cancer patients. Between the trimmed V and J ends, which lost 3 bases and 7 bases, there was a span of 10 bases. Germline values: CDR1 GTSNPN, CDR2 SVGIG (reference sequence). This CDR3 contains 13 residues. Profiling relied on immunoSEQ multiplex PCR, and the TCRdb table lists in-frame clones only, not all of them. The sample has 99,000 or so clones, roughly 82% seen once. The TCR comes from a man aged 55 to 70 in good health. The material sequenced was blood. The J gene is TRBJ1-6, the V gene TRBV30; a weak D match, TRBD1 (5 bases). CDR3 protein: CAWRFSGNSPLHF. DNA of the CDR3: TGTGCCTGGAGATTCTCAGGGAATTCACCCCTCCACTTT.